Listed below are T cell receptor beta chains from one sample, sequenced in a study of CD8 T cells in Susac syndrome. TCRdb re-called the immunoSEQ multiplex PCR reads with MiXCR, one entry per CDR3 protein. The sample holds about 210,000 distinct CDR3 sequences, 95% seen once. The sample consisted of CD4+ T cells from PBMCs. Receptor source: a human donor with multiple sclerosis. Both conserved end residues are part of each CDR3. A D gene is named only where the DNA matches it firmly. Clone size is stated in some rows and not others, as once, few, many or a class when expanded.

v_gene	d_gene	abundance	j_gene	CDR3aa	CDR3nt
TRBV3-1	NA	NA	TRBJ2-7	CASSQGRTAYEQYF	TGTGCCAGCAGCCAGGGCCGGACTGCCTACGAGCAGTACTTC
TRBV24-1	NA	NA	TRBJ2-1	CATSGGVLGEQFF	TGTGCCACCAGTGGCGGGGTCCTAGGAGAGCAGTTCTTC
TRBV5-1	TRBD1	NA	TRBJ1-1	CASSLYRQGGITEAFF	TGCGCCAGCAGCCTCTACCGACAGGGGGGGATCACTGAAGCTTTCTTT
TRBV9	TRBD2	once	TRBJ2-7	CASSYTSGSNEQYF	TGTGCCAGCAGCTATACTAGCGGGAGCAACGAGCAGTACTTC
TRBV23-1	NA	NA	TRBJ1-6	CASMWIVFPYNSPLHF	TGCGCCAGCATGTGGATAGTATTCCCCTATAATTCACCCCTCCACTTT
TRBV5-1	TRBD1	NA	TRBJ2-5	CASSARTGAETQYF	TGCGCCAGCAGCGCCAGGACAGGGGCAGAGACCCAGTACTTC
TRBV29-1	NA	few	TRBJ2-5	CSVVMGGETQYF	TGCAGCGTTGTGATGGGAGGAGAGACCCAGTACTTC
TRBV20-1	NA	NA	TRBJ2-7	CSATYQDGYDLYF	TGCAGTGCTACATACCAGGACGGCTATGATCTGTACTTC
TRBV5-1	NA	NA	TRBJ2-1	CASRWDHSYNEQFF	TGCGCCAGCAGGTGGGATCACTCCTACAATGAGCAGTTCTTC
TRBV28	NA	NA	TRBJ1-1	CHQFGLENTEAFF	TGTCACCAATTCGGGCTAGAGAACACTGAAGCTTTCTTT
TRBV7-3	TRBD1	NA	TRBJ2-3	CASSLETGGRDTQYF	TGTGCCAGCAGCTTAGAGACAGGGGGCAGAGATACGCAGTATTTT
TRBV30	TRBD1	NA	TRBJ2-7	CAWSVRQGRYEQYF	TGTGCCTGGAGTGTCAGACAGGGCCGGTACGAGCAGTACTTC
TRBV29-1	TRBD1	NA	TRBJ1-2	CSVGGQINYGYTF	TGCAGCGTTGGGGGACAGATCAACTATGGCTACACCTTC
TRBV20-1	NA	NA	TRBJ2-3	CSAPGPTDTQYF	TGCAGTGCCCCCGGGCCCACAGATACGCAGTATTTT
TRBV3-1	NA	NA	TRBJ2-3	CASSQDIAGGTDTQYF	TGTGCCAGCAGCCAAGATATCGCAGGGGGCACAGATACGCAGTATTTT
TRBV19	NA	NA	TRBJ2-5	CASRTGLGGQETQYF	TGTGCCAGTAGAACGGGACTTGGGGGCCAGGAGACCCAGTACTTC
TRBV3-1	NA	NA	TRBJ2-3	CASSQVGGKSTDTQYF	TGTGCCAGCAGCCAAGTAGGCGGAAAAAGCACAGATACGCAGTATTTT
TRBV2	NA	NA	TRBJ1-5	CASSEAESRFTQPQHF	TGTGCCAGCAGTGAAGCGGAAAGCCGGTTTACTCAGCCCCAGCATTTT
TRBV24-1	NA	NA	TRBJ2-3	CATSDLFTDTQYF	TGTGCCACCAGTGATTTGTTCACAGATACGCAGTATTTT
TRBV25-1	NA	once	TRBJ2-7	CASSGQDYFSYEQYF	TGTGCCAGCAGTGGACAAGATTACTTTTCCTACGAGCAGTACTTC
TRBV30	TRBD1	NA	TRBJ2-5	CAWSGGTGRQETQYF	TGTGCCTGGAGTGGGGGGACAGGGCGCCAAGAGACCCAGTACTTC
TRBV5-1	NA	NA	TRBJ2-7	CASSPGHRRGYEQYF	TGCGCCAGCAGCCCCGGACATCGCAGGGGCTACGAGCAGTACTTC
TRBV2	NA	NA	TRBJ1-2	CASSESAYGYTF	TGTGCCAGCAGTGAGTCTGCCTATGGCTACACCTTC
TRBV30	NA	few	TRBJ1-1	CAWSQGGETEAFF	TGTGCCTGGAGTCAAGGTGGGGAAACTGAAGCTTTCTTT
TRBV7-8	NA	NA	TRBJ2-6	CASSLNSGANVLTF	TGTGCCAGCAGCTTAAACTCTGGGGCCAACGTCCTGACTTTC
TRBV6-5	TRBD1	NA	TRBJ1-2	CASSYSTGAGYTF	TGTGCCAGCAGTTACTCGACAGGGGCTGGCTACACCTTC
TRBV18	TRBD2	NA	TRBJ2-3	CASSSGSGAHTDTQYF	TGTGCCAGCTCATCAGGTAGCGGGGCGCACACAGATACGCAGTATTTT
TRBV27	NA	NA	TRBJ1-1	CASRLRAGTLMNTEAFF	TGTGCCAGCAGACTCCGGGCAGGGACCTTGATGAACACTGAAGCTTTCTTT
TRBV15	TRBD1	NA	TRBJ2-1	CATSGLGTGGISYNEQFF	TGTGCCACCAGCGGATTGGGGACAGGGGGCATCTCCTACAATGAGCAGTTCTTC
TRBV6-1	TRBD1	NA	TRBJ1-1	CASRRAPGGGMNTEAFF	TGTGCCAGCAGGCGAGCCCCAGGGGGGGGGATGAACACTGAAGCTTTCTTT
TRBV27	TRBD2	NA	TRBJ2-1	CASSPTGTSGNEQFF	TGTGCCAGCAGTCCAACCGGGACTAGCGGCAATGAGCAGTTCTTC
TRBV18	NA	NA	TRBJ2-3	CASSPARGEDTQYF	TGTGCCAGCTCACCCGCGCGGGGAGAAGATACGCAGTATTTT
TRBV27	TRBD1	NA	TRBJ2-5	CASSPDFDRGRETQYF	TGTGCCAGCAGTCCAGACTTTGACAGGGGGCGAGAGACCCAGTACTTC
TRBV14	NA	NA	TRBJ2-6	CASSQGRSSGANVLTF	TGTGCCAGCAGCCAAGGGCGGTCCTCTGGGGCCAACGTCCTGACTTTC
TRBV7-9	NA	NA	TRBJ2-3	CASGTQYF	TGTGCCAGCGGCACGCAGTATTTT
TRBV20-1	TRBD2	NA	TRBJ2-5	CSASGTSSSGETQYF	TGCAGTGCTTCCGGGACTAGCTCCTCCGGCGAGACCCAGTACTTC
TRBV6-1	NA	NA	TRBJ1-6	CASSVGRDQRPHF	TGTGCCAGCAGTGTTGGCAGGGACCAACGCCCCCACTTT
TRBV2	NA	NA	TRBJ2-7	CASSGEGQYF	TGTGCCAGCAGTGGAGAAGGGCAGTACTTC
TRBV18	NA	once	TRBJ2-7	CASSPPLSDEQYF	TGTGCCAGCTCACCACCGCTATCCGACGAGCAGTACTTC
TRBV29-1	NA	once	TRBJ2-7	CSVGGGGRQSSYEQYF	TGCAGCGTTGGTGGGGGTGGCAGGCAGAGCTCCTACGAGCAGTACTTC
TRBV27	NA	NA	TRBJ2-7	CASSLTLGRNYEQYF	TGTGCCAGCAGTCTAACCTTGGGACGGAACTACGAGCAGTACTTC
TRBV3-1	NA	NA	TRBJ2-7	CASSLGGWEQYF	TGTGCCAGCAGCCTGGGAGGTTGGGAGCAGTACTTC
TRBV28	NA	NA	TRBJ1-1	CASSIRPVEAFF	TGTGCCAGCAGCATCAGACCGGTGGAAGCTTTCTTT
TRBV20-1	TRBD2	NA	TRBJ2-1	CSARDGQGGINEQFF	TGCAGTGCTAGAGATGGTCAGGGAGGGATCAATGAGCAGTTCTTC
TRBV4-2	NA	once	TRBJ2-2	CASSQGSEAFGELFF	TGTGCCAGCAGCCAAGGTTCTGAGGCGTTCGGGGAGCTGTTTTTT